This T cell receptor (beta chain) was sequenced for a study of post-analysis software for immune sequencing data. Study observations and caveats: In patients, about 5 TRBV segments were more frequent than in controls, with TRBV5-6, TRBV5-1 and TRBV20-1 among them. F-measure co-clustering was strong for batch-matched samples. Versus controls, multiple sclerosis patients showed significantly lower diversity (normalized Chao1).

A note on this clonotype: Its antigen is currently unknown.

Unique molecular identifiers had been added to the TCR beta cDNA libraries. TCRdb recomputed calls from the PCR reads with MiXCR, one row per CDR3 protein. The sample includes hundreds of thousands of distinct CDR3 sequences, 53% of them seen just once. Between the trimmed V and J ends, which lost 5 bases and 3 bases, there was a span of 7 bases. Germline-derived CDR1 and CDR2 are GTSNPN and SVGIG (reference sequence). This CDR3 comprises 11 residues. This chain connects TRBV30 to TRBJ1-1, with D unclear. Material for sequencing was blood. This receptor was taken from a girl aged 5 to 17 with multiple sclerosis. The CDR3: CAWSADTEAFF. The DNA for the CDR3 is TGTGCCTGGTCGGCGGACACTGAAGCTTTCTTT.